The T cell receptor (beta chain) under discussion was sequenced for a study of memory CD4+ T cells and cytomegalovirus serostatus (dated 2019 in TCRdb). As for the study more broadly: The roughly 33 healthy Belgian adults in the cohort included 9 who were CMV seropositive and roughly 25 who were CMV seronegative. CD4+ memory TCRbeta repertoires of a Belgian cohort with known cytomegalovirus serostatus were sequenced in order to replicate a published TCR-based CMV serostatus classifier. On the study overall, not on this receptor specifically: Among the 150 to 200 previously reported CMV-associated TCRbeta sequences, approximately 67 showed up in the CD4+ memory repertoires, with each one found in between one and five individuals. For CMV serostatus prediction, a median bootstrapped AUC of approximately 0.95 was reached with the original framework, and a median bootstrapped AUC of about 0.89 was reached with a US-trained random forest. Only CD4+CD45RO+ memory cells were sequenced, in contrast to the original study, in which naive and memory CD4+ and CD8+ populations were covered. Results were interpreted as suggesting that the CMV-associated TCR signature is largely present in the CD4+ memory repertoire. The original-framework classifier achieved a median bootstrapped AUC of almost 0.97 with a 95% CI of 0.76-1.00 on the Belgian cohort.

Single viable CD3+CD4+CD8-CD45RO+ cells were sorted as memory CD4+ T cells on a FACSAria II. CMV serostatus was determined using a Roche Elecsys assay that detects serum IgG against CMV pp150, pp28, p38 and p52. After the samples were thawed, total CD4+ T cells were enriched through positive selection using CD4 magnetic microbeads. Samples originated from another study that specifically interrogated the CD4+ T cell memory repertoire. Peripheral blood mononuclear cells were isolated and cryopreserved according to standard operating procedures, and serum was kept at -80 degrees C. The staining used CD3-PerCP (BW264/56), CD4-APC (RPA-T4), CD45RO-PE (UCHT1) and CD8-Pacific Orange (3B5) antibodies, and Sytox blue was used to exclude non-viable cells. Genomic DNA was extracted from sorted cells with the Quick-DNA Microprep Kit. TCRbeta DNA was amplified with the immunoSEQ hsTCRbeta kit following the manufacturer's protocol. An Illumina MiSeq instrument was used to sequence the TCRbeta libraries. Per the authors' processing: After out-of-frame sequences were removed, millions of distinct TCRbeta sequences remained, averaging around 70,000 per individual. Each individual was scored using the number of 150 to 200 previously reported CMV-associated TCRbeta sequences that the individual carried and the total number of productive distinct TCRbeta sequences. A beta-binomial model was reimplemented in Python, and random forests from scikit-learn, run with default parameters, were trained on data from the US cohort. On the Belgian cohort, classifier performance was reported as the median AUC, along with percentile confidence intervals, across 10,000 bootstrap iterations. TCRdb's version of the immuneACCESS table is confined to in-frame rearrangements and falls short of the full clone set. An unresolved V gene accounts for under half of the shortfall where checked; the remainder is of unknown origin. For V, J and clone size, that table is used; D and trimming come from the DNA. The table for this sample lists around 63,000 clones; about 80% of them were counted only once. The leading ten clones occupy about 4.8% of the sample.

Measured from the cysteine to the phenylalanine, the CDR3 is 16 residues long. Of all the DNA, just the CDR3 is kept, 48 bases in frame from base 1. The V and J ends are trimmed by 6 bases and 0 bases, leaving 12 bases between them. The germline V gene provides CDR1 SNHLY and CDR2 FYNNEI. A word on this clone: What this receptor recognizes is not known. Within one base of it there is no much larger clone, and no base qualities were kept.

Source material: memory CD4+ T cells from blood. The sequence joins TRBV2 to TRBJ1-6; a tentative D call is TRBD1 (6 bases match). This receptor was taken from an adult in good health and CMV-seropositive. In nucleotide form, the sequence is TGTGCCAGCAGGGTACAGGGTGGCTCCTATAATTCACCCCTCCACTTT. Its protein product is CASRVQGGSYNSPLHF.